This T cell receptor (beta chain) derives from a study of blood T cell repertoires in COVID-19. The overall study: The cDNA or gDNA used as material had been derived from T cells, B-cell-depleted T cells, or PBMCs.

Germline CDR1 MNHEY, CDR2 SVGAGI. The CDR3 is 14 amino acids. Trimming took off 2 bases at V and 4 bases at J, with 11 bases between the two ends. Original methodology: Using reference gene primer amplification, nucleated cell counts were estimated. The table came from immunoSEQ multiplex PCR; TCRdb's copy has only in-frame clones and leaves some out. V and J calls plus clone size are reproduced from that table; the DNA served to infer D and trimming. This sample has a few hundred thousand clones, with about 80% found just once. Enrolment of Seattle patients took place during active infection, and they were followed longitudinally.

The specimen sequenced was peripheral blood. The rearrangement uses TRBV6-5 and TRBJ2-5, with no clear D. The sequence came from a person aged 65 to 85 with COVID-19, enrolled during active disease. The CDR3 region is CASSYTQIGETQYF. In DNA, the CDR3 is TGTGCCAGCAGTTACACACAGATTGGAGAGACCCAGTACTTC.